Shown below are 3 T cell receptor beta chains from a single sample sequenced in a study of T cell responses to AZD1222 COVID-19 vaccine. The repertoire was sequenced with immunoSEQ multiplex PCR; TCRdb's copy has only in-frame clones and lacks some. The data contain some 100,000 clones, around 87% of them singletons. The sample was peripheral blood, taken 28 days after the second AZD1222 dose. These receptor sequences come from an adult who received the AZD1222 COVID-19 vaccine.

The J gene is TRBJ2-7, the V gene TRBV6-2 or TRBV6-3; no reliable D call. Germline V gives CDR1 MNHEY, CDR2 SVGEGT. This CDR3 has 12 amino acids. V lost 2 bases, J lost 6 bases, and 8 bases lay in between. The CDR3 loop is CASSYARTEQYF. The CDR3 nucleotides are TGTGCCAGCAGTTACGCCAGGACCGAGCAGTACTTC.

V gene TRBV5-5 combines with J gene TRBJ2-2, with 9 positions matching TRBD2. CDR1 and CDR2 (germline): SGHKS, YYEKEE (reference sequence). The CDR3 is 15 residues long. V trimming: 2 bases; J trimming: 4 bases; junction bases outside the gene matches: 3. CDR3 sequence reads: CASSFRGGATGELFF. CDR3 DNA: TGTGCCAGCAGCTTCCGCGGGGGGGCCACCGGGGAGCTGTTTTTT.

The CDR3 DNA reads as TGTGCCAGCAGTAGAGGGACTAGCGGCAATGAGCAGTTCTTC. It specifies CASSRGTSGNEQFF. The chain couples TRBV27 to TRBJ2-1, with 11 bases aligning to TRBD2. CDR1 is MNHEY, CDR2 SMNVEV, per germline (reference sequence). The CDR3 is 14 residues long. V trimming: 5 bases; J trimming: 6 bases; junction bases outside the gene matches: 3.